The T cell receptor beta chain described here comes from a study of cytomegalovirus exposure and HLA in healthy donors. Background on the study: Under 85% of 300 to 450 genotyped donors fell in the Caucasian-associated ancestry cluster.

This clone was found a few times. Its specificity is not known. Findings of the study overall: Many donors carried some public TCRs, although rarity characterized most TCR sequences. As was reported, the HLA-A and HLA-B alleles of most subjects were accurately predicted from TCR beta sequences.

With 60 Vbeta and 13 Jbeta primers, the PCR was carried out. TCRdb's copy holds only in-frame clones and misses some; the assay was immunoSEQ multiplex PCR. The sample shows some 240,000 clones, 60% to 80% of them seen only once. The CDR3 runs to 15 residues. Germline CDR1 LNHDA, CDR2 SQIVND (reference sequence). The ends lost 10 bases at V and 4 bases at J; junction bases unmatched: 10. The clonotype comes from a male donor in good health and CMV-seronegative. The sample taken for sequencing was PBMCs. The V gene is TRBV19, the J gene TRBJ2-2, with 9 bases lining up with TRBD2. The CDR3 protein is CATAGGAVFTGELFF. The CDR3 region has the DNA TGTGCCACCGCGGGAGGGGCCGTCTTCACCGGGGAGCTGTTTTTT.